This entry lists 32 T cell receptor beta chains sequenced from one sample in a study of beta chain features in type 1 diabetes. The authors reverse transcribed all of the isolated RNA, so sequencing captured expressed TCRB transcripts. TCRdb keeps only in-frame clones here, not all; method: immunoSEQ multiplex PCR. The table lists 620,000 or so clones, less than 20% of them singletons. The source material was naive CD4+ T cells from blood. The source is a man younger than 30 in good health.

This chain joins TRBV19 and TRBJ1-1, with D uncertain. With 2 bases removed from V and 0 bases from J, the gap between germline ends came to 10 bases. Per germline, CDR1 LNHDA and CDR2 SQIVND (reference sequence). The CDR3 extends over 15 amino acids. In DNA, the CDR3 is TGTGCCAGTAGTATAAACGTTTTAATGAACACTGAAGCTTTCTTT. This gives the protein CASSINVLMNTEAFF.

The table lists this clone with a few counts. J is TRBJ2-7 and V is TRBV29-1, with D possibly being TRBD2 (6 bases). The CDR3 runs to 15 residues. Germline CDR1 SQVTM, CDR2 ANQGSEA. The V and J ends lost 4 bases and 2 bases respectively, with 18 bases between them. CDR3 amino acids: CSVVQTDWGAYEQYF. In nucleotides, the CDR3 is TGCAGCGTTGTCCAAACAGATTGGGGGGCCTACGAGCAGTACTTC.

This clone was counted only a few times. The J gene is TRBJ2-1, the V gene TRBV15; 8 bases agree with TRBD2. This CDR3 is built from 20 residues. Losses at the gene ends were 6 bases for V and 5 bases for J; bases not matched to a gene: 24. The germline V gene has CDR1 LNHNV and CDR2 YYDKDF (reference sequence). CDR3 DNA: TGTGCCACCAGGGGGGGGCTAGCGGGTCGAAAACCCCGACACAACAATGAGCAGTTCTTC. Translation: CATRGGLAGRKPRHNNEQFF.

This clone was seen only a few times. V is TRBV6-6 and J is TRBJ1-5; 7 nucleotides line up with TRBD1. The trim removed 6 bases at V and 4 bases at J, leaving 6 bases unmatched. This CDR3 is built from 14 residues. Germline V gene sequence: CDR1 MNHNY, CDR2 SVGAGI (reference sequence). CDR3 residues: CASSPGTVNQPQHF. DNA for the CDR3: TGTGCCAGCAGCCCCGGGACAGTAAATCAGCCCCAGCATTTT.

The chain employs TRBV29-1 and TRBJ1-2; 9 nucleotides agree with TRBD1. The V and J ends lost 2 bases and 7 bases, in that order; junction bases with no gene match: 8. Looked up from germline, CDR1 is SQVTM and CDR2 is ANQGSEA. CDR3 size: 14 residues. CDR3 sequence: CSVEKGTGFFGYTF. CDR3 coding DNA: TGCAGCGTTGAAAAAGGGACAGGGTTTTTTGGCTACACCTTC.

The table lists this clone with a few counts. The V gene is TRBV4-1, the J gene TRBJ2-2; no clear D gene. This CDR3 contains 15 residues. Trimming pared 3 bases from V and 1 base from J, leaving 9 bases between. Per the germline V gene, CDR1 is MGHRA and CDR2 is YSYEKL. In nucleotides, the CDR3 is TGCGCCAGCAGCCAGTTCCGCGGGAACACCGGGGAGCTGTTTTTT. It is translated as CASSQFRGNTGELFF.

This chain joins TRBV12-2 and TRBJ2-1; no DNA check was done on the table's D call, TRBD2. TRBV12-2 is a recognized pseudogene. The CDR3 totals 19 residues. CDR3 coding DNA: TGTGCAAGTCGCAAAACGACTAGCGGGGGGCCTTCGGCCTACAATGAGCAGTTCTTC. This encodes CASRKTTSGGPSAYNEQFF.

The table lists this clone with a few counts. The chain carries TRBV15 and TRBJ2-4; tentatively, D is TRBD1 or TRBD2 (5 bases each). Germline V gene data show CDR1 as LNHNV and CDR2 as YYDKDF (reference sequence). Trimming took off 5 bases at V and 2 bases at J, with 16 bases between the two ends. This CDR3 has 16 amino acids. CDR3 bases: TGTGCCACCAGCGTCGAGGGGTTTGGGTCCAAAAACATTCAGTACTTC. Amino acids: CATSVEGFGSKNIQYF.

A remark on this clone: Within the sample, other DNA sequences also encode this same CDR3. V and J are TRBV5-4 and TRBJ2-7, with 7 bases identical to TRBD1. Germline V gene data show CDR1 as SGHNT and CDR2 as YYREEE (reference sequence). Trimming removed 2 bases from V and 2 bases from J; junction bases left unmatched: 1. The CDR3 consists of 13 residues. CDR3 bases: TGTGCCAGCAGCTTCGACAGGGCCTACGAGCAGTACTTC. This sequence encodes CASSFDRAYEQYF.

The CDR3 DNA follows: TGCGCCAGCAGCCACCCGGGACAGGGTGCTGAAGCTTTCTTT. Protein product: CASSHPGQGAEAFF. This chain connects TRBV4-3 to TRBJ1-1; TRBD1 matches at 9 bases. V was clipped by 3 bases and J by 6 bases; unmatched bases: 5. The CDR3 has 14 residues. The V gene's germline CDR1 is LGHNA and CDR2 YSLEER.

The chain uses TRBV30 and TRBJ2-3, with TRBD1 matching over 8 bases. The CDR3 has 16 residues. Germline V gene data show CDR1 as GTSNPN and CDR2 as SVGIG (reference sequence). V shed 0 bases and J 1 base; nucleotides not matched to a gene: 6. Here the CDR3 reads CAWSVGAGQGTDTQYF. The CDR3 DNA follows: TGTGCCTGGAGTGTAGGGGCGGGACAGGGCACAGATACGCAGTATTTT.

J is TRBJ2-7 and V is TRBV5-6; 7 bases are shared with TRBD1. Looked up from germline, CDR1 is SGHDT and CDR2 is YYEEEE. CDR3 length: 14 amino acids. V shed 4 bases, J shed 4 bases, and the junction held 8 bases outside the gene matches. CDR3 DNA: TGTGCCAGCAGCCTCCCGGGACAGATATACGAGCAGTACTTC. Protein sequence: CASSLPGQIYEQYF.

The rearrangement uses TRBV15 and TRBJ2-1; unclear D gene. Trimming shortened V by 4 bases and J by 2 bases, and 6 bases separated the two germline ends. In germline, CDR1 is LNHNV, CDR2 YYDKDF (reference sequence). The CDR3 has 13 residues. In DNA form, the CDR3 reads TGTGCCACCAGCACGTCAGCCTACAATGAGCAGTTCTTC. Translation gives CATSTSAYNEQFF.

V is TRBV4-1 and J is TRBJ1-1; weak D call: TRBD1 (6 bases). The CDR3 totals 15 residues. The germline V and J ends were trimmed by 2 bases and 0 bases, with 10 bases remaining between them. The germline V gene encodes CDR1 MGHRA and CDR2 YSYEKL. The DNA for the CDR3 is TGCGCCAGCAGCCAAAGGGACACCATGAACACTGAAGCTTTCTTT. This sequence encodes CASSQRDTMNTEAFF.

The chain uses TRBV9 and TRBJ1-2; 7 bases match TRBD1. CDR1 SGDLS and CDR2 YYNGEE come from the germline V gene. Germline trimming cut 2 bases from V and 2 bases from J; bases unmatched to any gene: 3. CDR3 size: 14 residues. CDR3 in amino acids: CASSVTGQNYGYTF. CDR3 in DNA: TGTGCCAGCAGCGTTACGGGACAGAACTATGGCTACACCTTC.

J is TRBJ1-2 and V is TRBV4-3; D may be TRBD1 (5 bases). The V gene's germline CDR1 is LGHNA and CDR2 YSLEER. V lost 0 bases, J lost 2 bases, and 10 bases lay in between. The CDR3 length is 15 residues. As DNA, the CDR3 is TGCGCCAGCAGCCAAGATTGGGACGGAAACTATGGCTACACCTTC. Its translation is CASSQDWDGNYGYTF.

This clone was picked up a small number of times. The chain uses TRBV7-9 and TRBJ2-2, with D maybe TRBD1 (5 bases). This CDR3 has 14 amino acids. Germline V gives CDR1 SEHNR, CDR2 FQNEAQ (reference sequence). Trimming cost V 5 bases and J 3 bases, with 10 bases left between them. The CDR3 nucleotides read TGTGCCAGCAGCCCTATCAGGGACACCGGGGAGCTGTTTTTT. It encodes CASSPIRDTGELFF. The full variable domain, its missing parts supplied by reference TRBV7-9 and TRBJ2-2, is DTGVSQNPRHKITKRGQNVTFRCDPISEHNRLYWYRQTLGQGPEFLTYFQNEAQLEKSRLLSDRFSAERPKGSFSTLEIQRTEQGDSAMYLCASSPIRDTGELFFGEGSRLTVL.

This clone was seen a few times. V is TRBV10-3 and J is TRBJ1-1; 7 bases agree with TRBD1. This CDR3 has 12 amino acids. The V segment lost 7 bases and the J segment 4 bases; nucleotides outside the gene matches: 3. Germline CDR1 reads ENHRY; CDR2 reads SYGVKD. The CDR3 loop reads CAITPGGTEAFF. In DNA, the CDR3 is TGTGCCATCACCCCAGGGGGCACTGAAGCTTTCTTT.

This clone came up a few times. The rearrangement uses TRBV9 and TRBJ2-5, with 8 bases identical to TRBD2. CDR1 SGDLS and CDR2 YYNGEE come from the germline V gene. The length of the CDR3 is 15 residues. Trimming cost V 4 bases and J 1 base; bases outside gene matches: 6. This chain's CDR3 is CASSSGLARQETQYF. The CDR3, as DNA: TGTGCCAGCAGCAGCGGACTAGCTCGCCAAGAGACCCAGTACTTC. Full variable domain (missing parts from reference TRBV9 and TRBJ2-5): DSGVTQTPKHLITATGQRVTLRCSPRSGDLSVYWYQQSLDQGLQFLIQYYNGEERAKGNILERFSAQQFPDLHSELNLSSLELGDSALYFCASSSGLARQETQYFGPGTRLLVL.

This clone was detected a few times. The chain couples TRBV5-1 to TRBJ1-2; tentative D call: TRBD1 (5 bases). Trimming removed 4 bases at V and 3 bases at J, with 13 bases between. This CDR3 is 14 amino acids long. Germline V gives CDR1 SGHRS, CDR2 YFSETQ. This CDR3 reads CASSPGHKDYGYTF. CDR3 nucleotides: TGCGCCAGCAGCCCCGGACATAAGGACTATGGCTACACCTTC.

This clone has just a few counts. This sequence joins TRBV6-4 and TRBJ2-2, with D maybe TRBD1 (6 bases). This CDR3 has 15 amino acids. V shed 6 bases and J shed 0 bases, with 11 bases lying between them. CDR1 and CDR2 from the germline V gene are MRHNA and SNTAGT. The CDR3 coding sequence is TGTGCCAGCAGCGAACAGGGCGCGAACACCGGGGAGCTGTTTTTT. This encodes CASSEQGANTGELFF.

This clone was detected a few times. J is TRBJ2-1 and V is TRBV7-2; D unresolved. CDR1 and CDR2 (germline): SGHTA, FQGNSA. The ends were cut back, 5 bases at V and 2 bases at J, with 10 bases in the middle. The CDR3 is made up of 14 amino acids. CDR3 protein: CASSPRRTYNEQFF. CDR3 DNA sequence: TGTGCCAGCAGCCCGCGGCGTACCTACAATGAGCAGTTCTTC.

The genes are TRBV10-3 and TRBJ2-5; 10 positions agree with TRBD2. Germline CDR1 and CDR2: ENHRY and SYGVKD. The CDR3 is made up of 15 amino acids. J gave up 2 bases and V 6 bases, and 6 bases lay outside the gene matches. In nucleotides, the CDR3 is TGTGCCATCAGGGGGGCTAGCGGGAGACAAGAGACCCAGTACTTC. Translated: CAIRGASGRQETQYF.

The CDR3 DNA follows: TGTGCCCTAGCGGGGGGGAACACCGGGGAGCTGTTTTTT. It is translated as CALAGGNTGELFF. The chain couples TRBV30 to TRBJ2-2; 11 nucleotides match TRBD2. Germline values: CDR1 GTSNPN, CDR2 SVGIG (reference sequence). This CDR3 spans 13 amino acids. J gave up 1 base and V 8 bases, and 0 bases lay outside the gene matches.

V gene TRBV2 combines with J gene TRBJ1-1; 7 bases line up with TRBD1. This CDR3 comprises 13 residues. V lost 10 bases and J lost 1; bases outside the gene matches: 6. The V gene's germline CDR1 is SNHLY and CDR2 FYNNEI. CDR3 DNA: TGTGCCAACCAAAGGACAGGGAACACTGAAGCTTTCTTT. It translates to CANQRTGNTEAFF. The full variable domain, with the rest looked up from reference TRBV2 and TRBJ1-1, is EPEVTQTPSHQVTQMGQEVILRCVPISNHLYFYWYRQILGQKVEFLVSFYNNEISEKSEIFDDQFSVERPDGSNFTLKIRSTKLEDSAMYFCANQRTGNTEAFFGQGTRLTVV.

A few counts support this clone. The CDR3 sequence is CASSDTVGQYNEQFF. The CDR3 DNA reads as TGTGCCAGCAGTGACACGGTAGGTCAGTACAATGAGCAGTTCTTC. The rearrangement links TRBV25-1 to TRBJ2-1; D remains ambiguous. Trimming pared 3 bases from V and 4 bases from J, leaving 13 bases between. The length of the CDR3 is 15 residues. Germline V gene sequence: CDR1 MGHDK, CDR2 SYGVNS.

The chain links TRBV28 to TRBJ1-2; 7 nucleotides match TRBD1. CDR1 is MDHEN and CDR2 is SYDVKM in the germline V gene. The J segment lost 8 bases and the V segment lost 7 bases, leaving 13 bases of the junction unmatched. There are 14 residues in the CDR3. CDR3 sequence: CASTLAQGVRGYTF. The CDR3 region has the DNA TGTGCCAGCACCTTGGCCCAGGGGGTAAGGGGCTACACCTTC.

The chain carries TRBV4-2 and TRBJ2-5, with a tentative D call TRBD2 (6 bases). Trimming removed 1 base from V and 1 base from J, with 13 bases in between. The CDR3 loop spans 16 amino acids. Germline CDR1 reads LGHNA; CDR2 reads YNFKEQ. The CDR3 sequence: CASSQAERAGQETQYF. The CDR3 DNA sequence: TGTGCCAGCAGCCAAGCCGAGCGGGCGGGCCAAGAGACCCAGTACTTC.

The chain is built from TRBV20-1 and TRBJ2-3; D gene uncertain. CDR3 length: 10 residues. V lost 6 bases, J lost 8 bases, and 9 bases lay in between. Germline CDR1 DFQATT, CDR2 SNEGSKA (reference sequence). This CDR3 reads CSARRGTQYF. CDR3 sequence (DNA): TGCAGTGCCAGACGAGGTACGCAGTATTTT.

The rearrangement joins TRBV19 to TRBJ2-4; 10 bases are shared with TRBD1. This CDR3 has 17 amino acids. The trim removed 2 bases at V and 0 bases at J, leaving 4 bases unmatched. The germline CDR1 and CDR2 sequences are LNHDA and SQIVND (reference sequence). The chain's CDR3 is CASSIRDRGRAKNIQYF. In DNA, the CDR3 is TGTGCCAGTAGTATAAGGGACAGGGGACGAGCCAAAAACATTCAGTACTTC.

This clone has a handful of counts. The chain employs TRBV9 and TRBJ2-1; 10 positions match TRBD2. Germline assignment: CDR1 SGDLS and CDR2 YYNGEE. There are 16 residues in the CDR3. J lost 8 bases, V lost 0 bases, and 8 bases had no gene match. This chain's CDR3 is CASSVVLAGAGDEQFF. Written as DNA, the CDR3 is TGTGCCAGCAGCGTAGTGCTAGCGGGAGCAGGGGATGAGCAGTTCTTC.

A remark on this clone: Other DNA variants within this sample encode the same CDR3. The chain employs TRBV7-2 and TRBJ2-5, with unresolved D. Trimming shortened V by 5 bases and J by 3 bases, and 10 bases separated the two germline ends. The germline CDR1 and CDR2 sequences are SGHTA and FQGNSA. CDR3 size: 13 residues. The CDR3 sequence is CASSPTREETQYF. The CDR3 region has the DNA TGTGCCAGCAGCCCAACACGAGAAGAGACCCAGTACTTC.